The clone carrying this T cell receptor beta chain was seen more than once but under ten times. This CDR3 comprises 12 residues. V was shortened by 5 bases and J by 15 bases, with 17 bases between the two germline ends. CDR1 and CDR2 from the germline V gene are LNHDA and SQIVND (reference sequence). The data are from a study of T-cell memory formation after mild COVID-19. One entry per CDR3 protein, called by TCRdb with MiXCR from the 5' RACE reads. This table has approximately 150,000 distinct CDR3 sequences, less than 20% appearing once. The chain employs TRBV19 and TRBJ1-5; no clear D gene. The material sequenced was PBMCs or a T cell subset sorted from them (not recorded which). The source is an adult woman who had mild COVID-19 (a few samples of this study predate the infection). Cell type and time point are not known. CDR3 sequence (DNA): TGTGCCAGTAGTCGAGTTCGGGCCTCCATGCATTTT. Protein product: CASSRVRASMHF.